The rows below give T cell receptor beta chains drawn from one sample of a study of human T cells and chemical hapten exposure. MiXCR was run by TCRdb on the 5' RACE reads, yielding one entry per CDR3 protein. The sample lists around 80,000 distinct CDR3 sequences, 15% to 20% occurring once. These receptors were taken from a female donor in good health. The CDR3 runs from the conserved cysteine through the conserved F or W. The D gene is left open where the match is weak. The listing skips clone size in some rows; elsewhere it reads once, few, many or a size class.

J: TRBJ1-6; size: few; D: NA; V: TRBV18; CDR3: CASSLSGTENSPLHF; DNA: TGTGCCAGCTCTCTATCCGGGACGGAAAATTCACCCCTCCACTTT
J: TRBJ1-2; size: NA; D: NA; V: TRBV6-5; CDR3: CASSYSSESLYGYTF; DNA: TGTGCCAGCAGTTACTCGTCAGAATCCCTTTATGGCTACACCTTC
J: TRBJ2-3; size: NA; D: NA; V: TRBV9; CDR3: CASSVDQAGGPDTQYF; DNA: TGTGCCAGCAGCGTAGACCAGGCCGGGGGGCCAGATACGCAGTATTTT
J: TRBJ1-4; size: NA; D: NA; V: TRBV29-1; CDR3: CSVSTDRSNAKLFF; DNA: TGCAGCGTTTCCACGGACCGATCGAACGCGAAACTGTTTTTT
J: TRBJ2-1; size: few; D: NA; V: TRBV28; CDR3: CASSSRFPKEQFF; DNA: TGTGCCAGCAGTAGTCGATTTCCTAAGGAGCAGTTCTTC
J: TRBJ2-1; size: few; D: TRBD2; V: TRBV29-1; CDR3: CSVGTSGSSYNEQFF; DNA: TGCAGCGTTGGGACTAGCGGGAGCTCCTACAATGAGCAGTTCTTC
J: TRBJ2-6; size: few; D: NA; V: TRBV3-1; CDR3: CASSQAGARLSGANVLTF; DNA: TGTGCCAGCAGCCAAGCGGGGGCCAGGCTCTCTGGGGCCAACGTCCTGACTTTC
J: TRBJ2-3; size: few; D: TRBD2; V: TRBV4-3; CDR3: CASSQGVRTGWGGDTDTQYF; DNA: TGCGCCAGCAGCCAAGGAGTCAGGACGGGTTGGGGGGGGGATACAGATACGCAGTATTTT
J: TRBJ1-1; size: few; D: TRBD1; V: TRBV7-9; CDR3: CASSSSRGQVYTEAFF; DNA: TGTGCCAGCAGCTCAAGTAGGGGACAGGTATACACTGAAGCTTTCTTT
J: TRBJ1-1; size: few; D: NA; V: TRBV12-3/TRBV12-4; CDR3: CASNLGRGWTEAFF; DNA: TGTGCCAGCAACTTAGGAAGGGGATGGACTGAAGCTTTCTTT
J: TRBJ2-6; size: few; D: TRBD1; V: TRBV7-2; CDR3: CASSPSTGTGANVLTF; DNA: TGTGCCAGCAGCCCCTCGACAGGGACTGGGGCCAACGTCCTGACTTTC
J: TRBJ2-3; size: few; D: NA; V: TRBV29-1; CDR3: CSTLSRGTPPDTQYF; DNA: TGCAGCACACTCTCGAGGGGGACTCCACCAGATACGCAGTATTTT
J: TRBJ1-6; size: few; D: NA; V: TRBV20-1; CDR3: CSARDFRDSDNSPLHF; DNA: TGCAGTGCTAGAGATTTCAGGGATAGTGATAATTCACCCCTCCACTTT
J: TRBJ1-2; size: few; D: TRBD1; V: TRBV6-6; CDR3: CASSYSSGGNYGYTF; DNA: TGTGCCAGCAGTTACTCATCAGGGGGCAACTATGGCTACACCTTC
J: TRBJ1-1; size: few; D: NA; V: TRBV11-2; CDR3: CASSVKGAEAFF; DNA: TGTGCCAGCAGCGTTAAAGGGGCTGAAGCTTTCTTT
J: TRBJ2-1; size: NA; D: NA; V: TRBV24-1; CDR3: CATSPYSRTALSYNEQFF; DNA: TGTGCCACCAGTCCCTATTCTCGGACGGCCCTCTCCTACAATGAGCAGTTCTTC
J: TRBJ2-7; size: once; D: NA; V: TRBV7-2; CDR3: CASSIRAQYEQYF; DNA: TGTGCCAGCAGCATTAGGGCCCAGTACGAGCAGTACTTC
J: TRBJ2-4; size: once; D: NA; V: TRBV20-1; CDR3: CSPLGGSNIQYF; DNA: TGCAGTCCCCTCGGAGGATCAAACATTCAGTACTTC
J: TRBJ2-3; size: NA; D: TRBD1; V: TRBV7-2; CDR3: CASSLTTGATDTQYF; DNA: TGTGCCAGCAGCTTAACTACAGGGGCGACAGATACGCAGTATTTT
J: TRBJ2-6; size: few; D: NA; V: TRBV5-1; CDR3: CASRIALGANVLTF; DNA: TGCGCCAGCAGAATAGCCCTGGGGGCCAACGTCCTGACTTTC
J: TRBJ2-7; size: NA; D: NA; V: TRBV29-1; CDR3: CSAMGPLPYEQYF; DNA: TGCAGCGCCATGGGACCGCTACCCTACGAGCAGTACTTC
J: TRBJ2-3; size: few; D: NA; V: TRBV29-1; CDR3: CSVRPGISTDTQYF; DNA: TGCAGCGTTCGACCCGGGATTAGCACAGATACGCAGTATTTT
J: TRBJ1-4; size: many; D: NA; V: TRBV28; CDR3: CASSLRGEKLFF; DNA: TGTGCCAGCAGTTTACGGGGTGAAAAACTGTTTTTT
J: TRBJ1-1; size: few; D: NA; V: TRBV7-9; CDR3: CASSSRSGVNTEAFF; DNA: TGTGCCAGCAGCTCCCGTTCGGGAGTTAACACTGAAGCTTTCTTT
J: TRBJ1-4; size: many; D: NA; V: TRBV4-1; CDR3: CASSPQPNEKLFF; DNA: TGCGCCAGCAGCCCCCAACCTAATGAAAAACTGTTTTTT
J: TRBJ1-4; size: few; D: NA; V: TRBV10-2; CDR3: CASGPMGDEKLFF; DNA: TGCGCCAGCGGTCCTATGGGCGATGAAAAACTGTTTTTT
J: TRBJ2-1; size: NA; D: NA; V: TRBV3-1; CDR3: CASSQGRLYNEQFF; DNA: TGTGCCAGCAGCCAAGGTCGGCTATACAATGAGCAGTTCTTC
J: TRBJ1-2; size: NA; D: NA; V: TRBV2; CDR3: CASTEKDGYTF; DNA: TGTGCCAGCACTGAGAAGGATGGCTACACCTTC
J: TRBJ2-3; size: few; D: NA; V: TRBV10-3; CDR3: CAISRDVGTDTQYF; DNA: TGTGCCATCAGTCGGGACGTCGGCACAGATACGCAGTATTTT
J: TRBJ2-7; size: NA; D: NA; V: TRBV10-3; CDR3: CAISESGAPGFYEQYF; DNA: TGTGCCATCAGTGAGTCGGGAGCGCCCGGGTTTTACGAGCAGTACTTC
J: TRBJ2-4; size: few; D: NA; V: TRBV4-3; CDR3: CASSGRIGGPGNIQYF; DNA: TGCGCCAGCAGCGGAAGGATAGGGGGGCCCGGGAACATTCAGTACTTC
J: TRBJ2-3; size: NA; D: TRBD2; V: TRBV6-2/TRBV6-3; CDR3: CATSWTSEPTDTQYF; DNA: TGTGCCACCTCCTGGACTAGCGAGCCCACAGATACGCAGTATTTT
J: TRBJ2-2; size: NA; D: TRBD1; V: TRBV5-1; CDR3: CASSLARGQGFTGELFF; DNA: TGCGCCAGCAGCTTGGCCAGAGGACAGGGATTCACCGGGGAGCTGTTTTTT
J: TRBJ1-1; size: many; D: NA; V: TRBV11-3; CDR3: CASSLRMNTEAFF; DNA: TGTGCCAGCAGCTTAAGGATGAACACTGAAGCTTTCTTT
J: TRBJ1-1; size: few; D: NA; V: TRBV5-1; CDR3: CASRVGEDTEAFF; DNA: TGCGCCAGCAGGGTGGGGGAGGACACTGAAGCTTTCTTT
J: TRBJ1-2; size: few; D: TRBD1; V: TRBV4-1; CDR3: CASSRLQGANYGYTF; DNA: TGCGCCAGCAGCCGTCTACAGGGGGCTAACTATGGCTACACCTTC
J: TRBJ2-3; size: NA; D: NA; V: TRBV3-1; CDR3: CASSQEGGYGTDTQYF; DNA: TGTGCCAGCAGCCAAGAAGGAGGTTATGGCACAGATACGCAGTATTTT
J: TRBJ2-1; size: few; D: NA; V: TRBV6-5; CDR3: CASSSGVGYNEQFF; DNA: TGTGCCAGCAGTTCAGGGGTAGGGTACAATGAGCAGTTCTTC
J: TRBJ2-7; size: few; D: NA; V: TRBV7-2; CDR3: CASSLAQREQYF; DNA: TGTGCCAGCAGCTTAGCCCAGAGAGAGCAGTACTTC
J: TRBJ2-7; size: few; D: TRBD2; V: TRBV7-2; CDR3: CASSPRRGAWDEQYF; DNA: TGTGCCAGCAGCCCCCGGCGGGGGGCTTGGGACGAGCAGTACTTC
J: TRBJ2-7; size: many; D: TRBD1; V: TRBV7-9; CDR3: CASSPKAGTGVNEQYF; DNA: TGTGCCAGCAGCCCGAAGGCCGGGACAGGGGTGAACGAGCAGTACTTC
J: TRBJ1-5; size: NA; D: NA; V: TRBV7-2; CDR3: CASSFVLKGQPQHF; DNA: TGTGCCAGCAGCTTTGTCCTTAAGGGTCAGCCCCAGCATTTT
J: TRBJ2-7; size: many; D: TRBD1; V: TRBV29-1; CDR3: CSVTSGTGWYEQYF; DNA: TGCAGCGTTACCTCCGGGACAGGGTGGTACGAGCAGTACTTC
J: TRBJ1-5; size: NA; D: TRBD1; V: TRBV19; CDR3: CASRTGQGSNQPQHF; DNA: TGTGCCAGTAGGACCGGACAGGGGAGCAATCAGCCCCAGCATTTT